This T cell receptor beta chain emerged from a study of cytomegalovirus exposure and HLA in healthy donors. With 4 bases removed from V and 4 bases from J, the gap between germline ends came to 18 bases. Germline CDR1 and CDR2: PRHDT and FYEKMQ (reference sequence). This CDR3 is 16 amino acids long. PCR used 60 Vbeta primers and 13 Jbeta primers. This table comes from immunoSEQ multiplex PCR, and its TCRdb copy is limited to in-frame clones, with some not included. The repertoire holds 75,000 to 100,000 clones, with 76% as singletons. The V gene is TRBV13, the J gene TRBJ2-3, with D tentatively TRBD1 (6 bases). What was sequenced was PBMCs. The sequence was collected from a woman aged 55-69 years in good health and CMV-seropositive. The DNA for the CDR3 is TGTGCCAGCAGCTCGCCCGGCAGGGGTAGTCCAGATACGCAGTATTTT. Protein: CASSSPGRGSPDTQYF.